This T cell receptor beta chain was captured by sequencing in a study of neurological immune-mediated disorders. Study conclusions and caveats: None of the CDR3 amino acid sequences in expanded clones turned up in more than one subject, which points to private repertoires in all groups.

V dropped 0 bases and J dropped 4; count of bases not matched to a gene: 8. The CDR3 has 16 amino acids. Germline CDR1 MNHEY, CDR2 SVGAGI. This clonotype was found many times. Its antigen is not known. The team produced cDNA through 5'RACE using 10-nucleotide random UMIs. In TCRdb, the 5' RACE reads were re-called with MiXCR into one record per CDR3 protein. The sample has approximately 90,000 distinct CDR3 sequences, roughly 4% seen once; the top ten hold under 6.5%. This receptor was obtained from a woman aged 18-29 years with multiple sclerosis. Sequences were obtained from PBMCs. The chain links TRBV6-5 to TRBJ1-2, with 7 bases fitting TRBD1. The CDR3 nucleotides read TGTGCCAGCAGTTACTCGACGGGTGGACAGGCCTATGGCTACACCTTC. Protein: CASSYSTGGQAYGYTF.